A single sample gave rise to the 13 T cell receptor beta chains below, sequenced in a study of shared clonotypes between healthy human individuals. Data came from immunoSEQ multiplex PCR; TCRdb stores just in-frame clones and leaves some out. The sample gives around 550,000 clones, around 96% of which show up once; 0.06% is in the top ten. The sample was naive CD4+ T cells sorted from blood. Subset denoted: CD45RA+ positively selected. These receptors were taken from a woman aged 25 to 39 in good health.

The CDR3 region has the DNA TGCGCCAGCAGCTTTGCCTTCTCCTACGAGCAGTACTTC. This translates into CASSFAFSYEQYF. The chain recombines TRBV5-1 with TRBJ2-5; D is unresolved. The J call is uncertain, as TRBJ2-7 better fits the DNA end. The germline gives CDR1 SGHRS, CDR2 YFSETQ. The CDR3 runs to 13 residues.

The gene calls are TRBV19 and TRBJ2-1; 8 bases are shared with TRBD2. Per germline, CDR1 LNHDA and CDR2 SQIVND (reference sequence). J gave up 7 bases and V 3 bases, and 8 bases lay outside the gene matches. The CDR3 runs to 15 residues. The CDR3 sequence: CASSISEREINEQFF. The CDR3 DNA follows: TGTGCCAGTAGTATCTCGGAGCGGGAGATTAATGAGCAGTTCTTC.

The rearrangement joins TRBV5-4 to TRBJ2-7; TRBD1 aligns across 7 bases. This CDR3 spans 13 amino acids. The V and J ends lost 4 bases and 3 bases, in that order; junction bases with no gene match: 4. The germline V gene encodes CDR1 SGHNT and CDR2 YYREEE (reference sequence). The CDR3 DNA is TGTGCCAGCAGCCAAGGGGGCCGCTACGAGCAGTACTTC. Amino acids: CASSQGGRYEQYF.

The J gene is TRBJ2-7, the V gene TRBV28; unclear D gene. The CDR3 is 12 residues long. From germline, CDR1 is MDHEN and CDR2 SYDVKM. Deletions cut 7 bases from V and 4 bases from J, with 11 bases between. This chain's CDR3 is CASNPAGYEQYF. The CDR3 DNA sequence: TGTGCCAGCAACCCCGCCGGGTACGAGCAGTACTTC.

The V gene is TRBV4-2, the J gene TRBJ2-7, with TRBD1 matching over 10 bases. The germline V gene encodes CDR1 LGHNA and CDR2 YNFKEQ. The CDR3 sequence is 14 residues long. V shed 5 bases, J shed 6 bases, and the junction held 7 bases outside the gene matches. CDR3 sequence: CASSFRDRGAEQYF. The CDR3 nucleotides are TGTGCCAGCAGCTTCCGGGACAGGGGAGCCGAGCAGTACTTC.

Notes on this clone: Other DNA sequences in this sample translate to the same CDR3. The V call is TRBV5-4, the J call TRBJ2-2, with a possible D match to TRBD2 (5 bases). From germline, CDR1 is SGHNT and CDR2 YYREEE (reference sequence). Trimming pared 0 bases from V and 6 bases from J, leaving 6 bases between. The CDR3 extends over 13 amino acids. The CDR3 sequence: CASSLVSAGELFF. The CDR3 DNA reads TGTGCCAGCAGCTTGGTTAGCGCCGGGGAGCTGTTTTTT.

The chain carries TRBV11-2 and TRBJ2-5, with D hard to call. The end of the DNA is better explained by TRBJ2-7, so the J call may be wrong. The CDR3 has 17 residues. The germline CDR1 and CDR2 sequences are SGHAT and FQNNGV. The CDR3 protein is CASRPIGRSSSSYEQYF. CDR3 DNA sequence: TGTGCCAGCAGACCCATAGGACGGAGTTCGAGCTCCTACGAGCAGTACTTC.

The rearrangement links TRBV18 to TRBJ2-5; 8 bases map to TRBD1. With V trimmed by 5 bases and J by 2 bases, 7 bases remained unmatched. The CDR3 has 15 residues. Germline assignment: CDR1 KGHSH and CDR2 LQKENI. The CDR3 coding sequence is TGTGCCAGCTCAGTGGACAGGGCGCAACAAGAGACCCAGTACTTC. Translated, it gives CASSVDRAQQETQYF. Filled out from reference TRBV18 and TRBJ2-5, the complete variable domain reads NAGVMQNPRHLVRRRGQEARLRCSPMKGHSHVYWYRQLPEEGLKFMVYLQKENIIDESGMPKERFSAEFPKEGPSILRIQQVVRGDSAAYFCASSVDRAQQETQYFGPGTRLLVL.

The CDR3 DNA sequence: TGTGCCAGCAGCCCTCCGGGACAGGGTTCGTGGGAAAAACTGTTTTTT. It translates to CASSPPGQGSWEKLFF. V is TRBV6-6 and J is TRBJ1-4, with 9 bases fitting TRBD1. V trimming: 6 bases; J trimming: 8 bases; junction bases outside the gene matches: 13. In germline, CDR1 is MNHNY, CDR2 SVGAGI (reference sequence). The CDR3 loop spans 16 amino acids.

This chain connects TRBV4-2 to TRBJ2-1, with TRBD2 matching 7 bases. V was pared by 1 base and J by 0 bases, with 9 bases of the junction left unmatched. CDR3 length equals 18 residues. Per germline, CDR1 LGHNA and CDR2 YNFKEQ. The DNA for the CDR3 is TGTGCCAGCAGCCAAGGGGACTACATTCTGAGCTCCTACAATGAGCAGTTCTTC. It encodes CASSQGDYILSSYNEQFF.

This rearrangement joins TRBV19 to TRBJ1-2, with TRBD1 matching over 8 bases. The V gene end was trimmed by 5 bases and the J gene end by 6 bases; junction bases not matched to a gene: 11. The CDR3 is 15 residues long. The V gene's germline CDR1 is LNHDA and CDR2 SQIVND (reference sequence). The CDR3 sequence: CASSARQGNFDGYTF. The CDR3, as DNA: TGTGCCAGTAGTGCTCGACAGGGGAACTTTGATGGCTACACCTTC.

The V gene is TRBV4-2, the J gene TRBJ1-6; D not certain. The germline V gene encodes CDR1 LGHNA and CDR2 YNFKEQ. The CDR3 has 20 amino acids. With 2 bases removed from V and 6 bases from J, the gap between germline ends came to 26 bases. The CDR3 coding sequence is TGTGCCAGCAGCCAAACCCCAGGCCCGACCTCATTGGGAATTAATTCACCCCTCCACTTT. Amino acid sequence: CASSQTPGPTSLGINSPLHF.

The V gene is TRBV5-1, the J gene TRBJ2-7; D perhaps matches TRBD2 (6 bases). V lost 0 bases to trimming and J lost 3 bases, with 10 bases between them. CDR3 size: 14 residues. Germline values: CDR1 SGHRS, CDR2 YFSETQ. The CDR3 region has the DNA TGCGCCAGCAGCTTGGGGAGGGGAGGCTACGAGCAGTACTTC. This sequence encodes CASSLGRGGYEQYF.